At least ten counts were recorded for the clone carrying this TCR beta chain. Its cognate antigen is unknown. Germline assignment: CDR1 SGHAT and CDR2 FQNNGV. The CDR3 extends over 13 amino acids. Trimming stripped 2 bases from V and 4 bases from J, with 9 bases between. The sample belongs to a study of T cell repertoires in cytomegalovirus infection. Study outcomes and limitations: Clonotypes of TCR beta that were HLA-C-restricted and CMV-specific dominated the ex vivo response. CMV carriers with the relevant HLA were identified by cumulative public TCR beta family frequency.

A single record per CDR3 protein comes from TCRdb applying MiXCR to the reads. Among roughly 500,000 distinct CDR3 sequences listed, around 11% were seen once. The receptor was derived from a human donor in good health (CMV status not recorded). Some clones in this sample may be carry-over from other donors' samples. V and J are TRBV11-2 and TRBJ2-7; a possible D gene is TRBD1 (6 bases). Source material: PBMCs. CDR3 nucleotide sequence: TGTGCCAGCAGCTTAATACAGGGATACGAGCAGTACTTC. Translated: CASSLIQGYEQYF.